The present entry profiles one T cell receptor beta chain with its context. The source of the sample is a study of cytomegalovirus exposure and HLA in healthy donors. The wider study: Inside one of the first data releases sat tens of millions of unique TCRs taken from HLA-typed donors.

Donors counted as nominally healthy when sampled, yet unrecorded immune exposures were likely. The germline V gene has CDR1 SGHTA and CDR2 FQGNSA. The CDR3 is 13 residues long. The V end was cut by 1 base, the J end by 3 bases, with 4 bases between. 13 Jbeta primers and 60 Vbeta primers were used for the PCR. This table comes from immunoSEQ multiplex PCR, and its TCRdb copy is limited to in-frame clones, with some not included. This table holds 200,000 or so clones, 84% found once. The TCR comes from a boy aged 5-17 years in good health and CMV-seronegative. This rearrangement joins TRBV7-2 to TRBJ2-1, with D hard to call. Sequencing used PBMCs. DNA for the CDR3: TGTGCCAGCAGCTTAGTGAGCTACAATGAGCAGTTCTTC. It encodes CASSLVSYNEQFF. Combining the CDR3 with reference TRBV7-2 and TRBJ2-1 gives the whole variable domain GAGVSQSPSNKVTEKGKDVELRCDPISGHTALYWYRQSLGQGLEFLIYFQGNSAPDKSGLPSDRFSAERTGGSVSTLTIQRTQQEDSAVYLCASSLVSYNEQFFGPGTRLTVL.